The clone carrying this T cell receptor beta chain occurred a few times. Germline loops: CDR1 MGHRA, CDR2 YSYEKL. Trimming cost V 4 bases and J 2 bases; bases outside gene matches: 2. The CDR3 is made up of 15 amino acids. This sample is part of a study of cytomegalovirus exposure and HLA in healthy donors. Vbeta (60) and Jbeta (13) primers were used in the PCR. TCRdb keeps only in-frame clones here, not all; method: immunoSEQ multiplex PCR. This table holds about 170,000 clones, around 68% found once. This clonotype was sampled from a girl under 18 in good health and CMV-seronegative. Specimen: PBMCs. This chain joins TRBV4-1 and TRBJ2-6; 7 bases fit TRBD2. CDR3 amino acids: CASSREGTGANVLTF. In DNA form, the CDR3 reads TGCGCCAGCAGCCGGGAGGGCACTGGGGCCAACGTCCTGACTTTC.